These T cell receptor beta chains were read from a single sample in a study of blood T cell repertoires in COVID-19. Profiled with immunoSEQ multiplex PCR; TCRdb holds only in-frame clones, not every one. The profile shows roughly 290,000 clones, 70% to 90% of them singletons. The specimen sequenced was PBMCs or T cells enriched from blood (not recorded which). These receptors all stem from a woman in her twenties or thirties who had recovered from COVID-19. CDR3s include the opening cysteine and the closing phenylalanine or tryptophan. The size entry is marked missing in some rows and otherwise reads once, few, many or a size class.

.	TRBV19	CASSMIAGTVFFEAFF
.	TRBV20-1	CSASGPSVSYEQYF
.	TRBV30	CAWSGRSSYNEQFF
.	TRBV27	CASSLRQITSYNEQFF
once	TRBV27	CASSLSWGVEKLFF
.	TRBV4-2	CASSLSGSYTGELFF
few	TRBV7-8	CASSTRLDNEQFF
.	TRBV19	CASSIGQGMDYGYTF
.	TRBV28	CASSLLRWNEQFF
.	TRBV7-9	CAIERVIYGYTF
.	TRBV30	CAWRQESTEAFF
.	TRBV6-5	CASSFSQVRGAGYTF
.	TRBV7-2	CASSLVMGQPWDEQYF
.	TRBV28	CASTETGLELFF
.	TRBV27	CASSLGTGGGEQYF
.	TRBV5-1	CASSGDRGLGNTIYF
few	TRBV18	CASSPSVGNQPQHF
few	TRBV5-5	CASSLSGMRREIYEQFF
.	TRBV7-9	CASSLNRGLNTEAFF
.	TRBV27	CASGGGTSGSLYYNEQFF
.	TRBV24-1	CATSDLDRSYGYTF
.	TRBV21-1	CASSRPSGLNTGELFF
.	TRBV13	CASSLGQSNEKLFF
.	TRBV3-1/TRBV3-2	CASSQTTYEQYF
.	TRBV3-1/TRBV3-2	CASSPRVSGSYNEQFF
.	TRBV28	CASSFFTGPYGYTF
.	TRBV9	CASSVGESGTENTEAFF
.	TRBV5-5	CASSWDTPYEQYF
few	TRBV28	CASSSYDRGSSNQPQHF
.	TRBV6-5	CASSYSVVGELFF
.	TRBV30	CAWSVRGHLNTEAFF
once	TRBV27	CASGRTGTEKLFF
.	TRBV6-2/TRBV6-3	CASSYLGQGQNQPQHF
.	TRBV4-1	CASGGTGNHNEQFF
.	TRBV20-1	CSASGGDISNQPQHF
.	TRBV5-1	CASSGSGDYEQYF
few	TRBV6-5	CASSFSEGSEQYF
few	TRBV2	CASRLFSGQGRDTIYF
.	TRBV29-1	CSVEEWGTSGRDEYF
.	TRBV4-1	CASSPQGRGQRNTEAFF
.	TRBV7-6	CASSRLAGAASVDTQYF
once	TRBV28	CASSPHIGGKENTEAFF
.	TRBV10-1	CAFQRQGLSYEQYF
.	TRBV29-1	CSVGGRVAAETQYF
.	TRBV12-5	CASGLGGSGNGELFF
once	TRBV28	CASTLPGGTEAFF
few	TRBV9	CASSGEQGVQSSFF
.	TRBV10-1	CASSELENQPQHF